This TCR beta chain was retrieved from a study of CD8+ T cells in alopecia areata. Study-level results: Clonality exceeded that of normal scalp in lesional scalp, most notably in alopecia totalis/universalis.

The authors extracted RNA and reverse transcribed it into cDNA as the sequencing template. Data came from immunoSEQ multiplex PCR; TCRdb stores just in-frame clones and leaves some out. The sample has around 99,000 clones, 84% seen once; the top ten hold under 25%. Regarding this clone: Its antigen is as yet unknown.

Described treatment: oral pan-JAK inhibitor, 5-10 mg twice daily. V lost 3 bases and J 0 bases, leaving 14 bases between the germline ends. Germline-derived CDR1 and CDR2 are LGHNA and YNFKEQ. CDR3 length: 16 amino acids. This clonotype was sampled from a human donor with alopecia areata. The specimen was CD8+ T cells sorted from blood, collected at week 24, from a patient treated with tofacitinib. The rearrangement links TRBV4-2 to TRBJ2-5; possibly TRBD1 or TRBD2 for D (5 bases each). The CDR3, as DNA: TGTGCCAGCAGCCAGGGAATGGGGACGTACCAAGAGACCCAGTACTTC. Encoded protein: CASSQGMGTYQETQYF.